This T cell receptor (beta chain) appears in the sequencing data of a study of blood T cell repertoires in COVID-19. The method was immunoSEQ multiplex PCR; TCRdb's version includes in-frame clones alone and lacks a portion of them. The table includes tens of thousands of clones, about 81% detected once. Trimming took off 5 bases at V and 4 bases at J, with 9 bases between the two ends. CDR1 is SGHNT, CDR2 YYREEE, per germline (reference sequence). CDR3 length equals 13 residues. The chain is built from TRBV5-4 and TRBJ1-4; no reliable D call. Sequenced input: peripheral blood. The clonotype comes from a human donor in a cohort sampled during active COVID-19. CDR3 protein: CASSSHNNEKLFF. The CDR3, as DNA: TGTGCCAGCAGTTCCCACAATAATGAAAAACTGTTTTTT.